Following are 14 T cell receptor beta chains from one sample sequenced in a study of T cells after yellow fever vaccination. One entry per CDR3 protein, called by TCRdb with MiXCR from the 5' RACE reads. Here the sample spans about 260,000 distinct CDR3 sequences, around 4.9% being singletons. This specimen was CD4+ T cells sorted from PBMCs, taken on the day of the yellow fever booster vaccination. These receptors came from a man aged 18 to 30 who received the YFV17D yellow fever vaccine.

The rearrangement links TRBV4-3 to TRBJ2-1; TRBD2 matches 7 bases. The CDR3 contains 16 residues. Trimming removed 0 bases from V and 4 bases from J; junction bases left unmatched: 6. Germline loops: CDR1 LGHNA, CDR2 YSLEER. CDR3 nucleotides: TGCGCCAGCAGCCAAGAGAAGCGGGGAAGATACAATGAGCAGTTCTTC. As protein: CASSQEKRGRYNEQFF.

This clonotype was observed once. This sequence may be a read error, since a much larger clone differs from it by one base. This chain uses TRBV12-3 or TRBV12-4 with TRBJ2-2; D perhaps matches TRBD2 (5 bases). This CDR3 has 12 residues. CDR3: CASRGRTGVLFF. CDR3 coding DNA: TGTGCCAGCAGGGGAAGGACCGGGGTGCTGTTTTTT.

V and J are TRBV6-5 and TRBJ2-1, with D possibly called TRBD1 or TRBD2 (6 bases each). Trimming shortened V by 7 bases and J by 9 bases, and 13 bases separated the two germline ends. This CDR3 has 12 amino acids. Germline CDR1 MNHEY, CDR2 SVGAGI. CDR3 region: CASTGASLEQFF. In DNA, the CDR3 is TGTGCCAGCACGGGGGCTAGTCTTGAGCAGTTCTTC.

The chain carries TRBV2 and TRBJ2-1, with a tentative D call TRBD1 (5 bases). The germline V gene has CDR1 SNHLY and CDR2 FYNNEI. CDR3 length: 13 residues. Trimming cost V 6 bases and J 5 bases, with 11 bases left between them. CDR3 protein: CASRDFRDNEQFF. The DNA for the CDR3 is TGTGCCAGCAGAGACTTCAGGGACAATGAGCAGTTCTTC.

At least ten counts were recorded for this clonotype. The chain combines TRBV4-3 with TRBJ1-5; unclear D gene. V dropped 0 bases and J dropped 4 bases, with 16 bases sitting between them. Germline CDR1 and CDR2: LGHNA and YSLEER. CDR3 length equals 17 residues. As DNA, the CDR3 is TGCGCCAGCAGCCAAGAGTTCTGGAGGACGGGTAATCAGCCCCAGCATTTT. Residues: CASSQEFWRTGNQPQHF.

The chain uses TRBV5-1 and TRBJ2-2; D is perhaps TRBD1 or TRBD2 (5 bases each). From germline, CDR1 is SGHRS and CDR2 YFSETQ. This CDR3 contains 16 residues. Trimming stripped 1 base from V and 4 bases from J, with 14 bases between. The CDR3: CASSLLAGAVTGELFF. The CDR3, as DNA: TGCGCCAGCAGCTTGTTGGCCGGGGCAGTCACCGGGGAGCTGTTTTTT.

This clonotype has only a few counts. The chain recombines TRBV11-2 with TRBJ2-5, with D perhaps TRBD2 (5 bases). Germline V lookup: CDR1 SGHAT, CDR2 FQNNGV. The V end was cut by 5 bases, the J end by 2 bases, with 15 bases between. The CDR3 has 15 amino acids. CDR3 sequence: CASSPQLARQETQYF. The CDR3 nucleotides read TGTGCCAGCAGCCCACAATTAGCGAGACAAGAGACCCAGTACTTC.

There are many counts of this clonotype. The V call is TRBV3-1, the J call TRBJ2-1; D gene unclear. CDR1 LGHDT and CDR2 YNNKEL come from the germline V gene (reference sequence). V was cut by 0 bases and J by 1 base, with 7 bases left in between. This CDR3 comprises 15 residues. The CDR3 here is CASSQDRGSYNEQFF. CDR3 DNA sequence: TGTGCCAGCAGCCAAGATCGTGGGTCCTACAATGAGCAGTTCTTC.

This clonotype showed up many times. As DNA, the CDR3 is TGTGCCAGCAGCTCCCGGACAGGGGGAGATACGCAGTATTTT. It translates to CASSSRTGGDTQYF. This chain links TRBV13 with TRBJ2-3, with 10 nucleotides matching TRBD1. CDR1 and CDR2 from the germline V gene are PRHDT and FYEKMQ (reference sequence). The CDR3 is 14 residues long. Losses at the gene ends were 4 bases for V and 5 bases for J; bases not matched to a gene: 3.

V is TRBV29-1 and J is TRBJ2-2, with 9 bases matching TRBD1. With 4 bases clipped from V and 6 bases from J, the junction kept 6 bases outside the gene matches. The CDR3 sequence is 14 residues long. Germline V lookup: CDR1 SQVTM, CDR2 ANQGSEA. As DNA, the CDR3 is TGCAGCGTTGGGGGGACAGGGCGGTCCGGGGAGCTGTTTTTT. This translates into CSVGGTGRSGELFF.

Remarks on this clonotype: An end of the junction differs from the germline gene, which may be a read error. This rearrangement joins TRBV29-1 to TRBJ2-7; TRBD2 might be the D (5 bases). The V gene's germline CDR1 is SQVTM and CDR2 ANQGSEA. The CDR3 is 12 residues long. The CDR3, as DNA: TGCAGCGTTGGGACTTATTCCTACGGGCAGTACTTC. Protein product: CSVGTYSYGQYF.

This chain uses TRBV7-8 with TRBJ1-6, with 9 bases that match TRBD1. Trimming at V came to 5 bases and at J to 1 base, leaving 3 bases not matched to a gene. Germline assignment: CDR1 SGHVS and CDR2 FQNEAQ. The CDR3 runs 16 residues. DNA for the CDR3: TGTGCCAGCAGCCAGGGACAGGGTTCCTATAATTCACCCCTCCACTTT. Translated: CASSQGQGSYNSPLHF.

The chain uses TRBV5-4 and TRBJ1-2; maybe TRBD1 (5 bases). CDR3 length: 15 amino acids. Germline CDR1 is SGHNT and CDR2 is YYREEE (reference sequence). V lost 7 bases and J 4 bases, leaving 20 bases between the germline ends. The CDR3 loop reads CASRPGLGTVYGYTF. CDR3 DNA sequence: TGTGCCAGCCGCCCCGGGTTAGGGACCGTCTATGGCTACACCTTC.

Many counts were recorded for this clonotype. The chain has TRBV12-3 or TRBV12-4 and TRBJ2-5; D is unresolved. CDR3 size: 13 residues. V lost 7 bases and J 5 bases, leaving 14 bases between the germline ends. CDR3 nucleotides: TGTGCCAGCATGAGGTCTGGGCGGGAGACCCAGTACTTC. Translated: CASMRSGRETQYF.